This is a list of T cell receptor beta chains from one sample in a study of Graves' ophthalmopathy and Graves' hyperthyroidism. Each CDR3 protein is one row after TCRdb ran MiXCR on the multiplex PCR reads. Seen here are almost 750,000 distinct CDR3 sequences, 40% observed once, and the top ten hold 44%. Sequencing was carried out using peripheral blood. The receptors come from an adult man with Graves' ophthalmopathy. Each CDR3 is given with its conserved first and last residue. The order of the fields is clone size, D gene, V gene, J gene, CDR3 DNA, CDR3 protein. A D gene is named only where the DNA matches it firmly. Not all rows give a size; the values are once, few, many and, for expanded clones, a class.

many,.,TRBV9,TRBJ1-1,TGTGCCAGCAGCCCCAGACAGGAATGGAACACTGAAGCTTTCTTT,CASSPRQEWNTEAFF
.,.,TRBV6-1,TRBJ2-7,TGTGCCAGCAGTTTAGACGGGGCCCGCTACGAGAAGTACTTC,CASSLDGARYEKYF
few,.,TRBV11-3,TRBJ1-6,TGTGCCAGCAGCTTAGCCGGGACAAATAATTCACCCCTCCACTTT,CASSLAGTNNSPLHF
.,.,TRBV2,TRBJ1-2,TGTGCCAGCAGTTGGGGCGGCTATGGCTACACCTTC,CASSWGGYGYTF
few,.,TRBV25-1,TRBJ2-2,TGTGCCAGCAGTTTACCCAGAAACACCGGGGAGCTGTTTTTT,CASSLPRNTGELFF
.,TRBD1,TRBV19,TRBJ2-6,TGTGCCAGTAGTATCGGCAGGGGGCGGCCTGGGGCCAACGTCCTGACTTTC,CASSIGRGRPGANVLTF
once,.,TRBV25-1,TRBJ2-5,TGTGCCAGCAGTGAAGTGGAGGGGGAACTGTACTTC,CASSEVEGELYF
.,.,TRBV28,TRBJ2-2,TGTGCCAGCAGACACCCGAGAGTGAACACCGGGGAGCTGTTTTTT,CASRHPRVNTGELFF
.,.,TRBV7-9,TRBJ2-2,TGTGCCAGCAGCTTAGCCGAGGGGCTGTTTTTT,CASSLAEGLFF
many,.,TRBV7-9,TRBJ1-3,TGTGCCAGCAGCTTGGGGTCTCCGAACACCATATATTTT,CASSLGSPNTIYF
.,.,TRBV7-9,TRBJ1-1,TGTGCCAGCAGTCCACCGGGCGGGAAGAACACTGAAGCTTTCTTT,CASSPPGGKNTEAFF
.,.,TRBV9,TRBJ1-6,TGTGCCAGCAGCCGAGATCAGCGGGCCAATTCACCCCTCCACTTT,CASSRDQRANSPLHF
.,.,TRBV19,TRBJ1-5,TGTGCCAGTAGAGAGACAGTAAGGGAGGGCTGGTATCCCCAGCATTTT,CASRETVREGWYPQHF
many,.,TRBV20-1,TRBJ2-7,TGCAGTGCTCAGAGACAGAGCTACGAGCAGTACTTC,CSAQRQSYEQYF
.,.,TRBV7-9,TRBJ2-7,TGTGCCAGCTCACCGGGGCAGATCTTCTCCTACGAGCAGTACTTC,CASSPGQIFSYEQYF
many,TRBD2,TRBV20-1,TRBJ2-5,TGCATCTTTAGCGGGGGGGCCGAAGAGACCCAGTACTTC,CIFSGGAEETQYF
.,.,TRBV29-1,TRBJ2-1,TGCAGCGTTGACCCCCGCCAGGGAGATGAGCAGTTCTTC,CSVDPRQGDEQFF
few,.,TRBV10-1,TRBJ2-7,TGCGCCAGCAGTGAAGGGCAGGGGACTGCCTACGAGCAGTACTTC,CASSEGQGTAYEQYF
few,.,TRBV7-2,TRBJ1-4,TGTGCCAGCAGCTTGAAGTCTAATGAAAAACTGTTTTTT,CASSLKSNEKLFF
.,.,TRBV2,TRBJ1-1,TGTGCCAGCAGCCCTGGAGGGACCCCCACTGAAGCTTTCTTT,CASSPGGTPTEAFF
.,.,TRBV9,TRBJ1-1,TGTGCCAGCAGCCAAGATACCGGGCGTGCTTTCTTT,CASSQDTGRAFF
many,.,TRBV29-1,TRBJ1-6,TGCAGCGTGGCAGACGGGTATAATTCACCCCTCCACTTT,CSVADGYNSPLHF
many,TRBD1,TRBV7-7,TRBJ1-2,TGTGCCAGCAGCTTACATACAGGGGAAGGCTACACCTTC,CASSLHTGEGYTF
few,.,TRBV11-2,TRBJ1-1,TGTGCCAGCAGCCCCCACAAGAACACTGAAGCTTTCTTT,CASSPHKNTEAFF
few,TRBD1,TRBV20-1,TRBJ2-7,TGCAGTGCTAGCTTCGGACAGGCCCTATACTTC,CSASFGQALYF